This passage covers 27 T cell receptor beta chains from one sample sequenced in a study of T cells in Graves' hyperthyroidism and ophthalmopathy. TCR beta CDR3 regions were amplified from RNA transcripts. First-round RT-PCR with HTBI primers amplified the TCR CDR3 region. TCRdb recomputed calls from the multiplex PCR reads with MiXCR, one row per CDR3 protein. Among 300,000 to 450,000 distinct CDR3 sequences listed, more than 11% were seen once. Material: blood. The receptor set was obtained from a woman aged 55-70 years with Graves' hyperthyroidism.

As regards this clonotype: Being one base from a much bigger clone, this may be a read error. V and J are TRBV7-9 and TRBJ2-7, with a possible D match to TRBD1 (6 bases). The CDR3 covers 15 residues. Germline-derived CDR1 and CDR2 are SEHNR and FQNEAQ (reference sequence). The CDR3 reads CASSLTPTGRYGQYF. As DNA, the CDR3 is TGTGCCAGCAGCTTAACCCCAACAGGGCGCTACGGGCAGTACTTC. The whole variable domain, filled in from reference TRBV7-9 and TRBJ2-7, reads DTGVSQNPRHKITKRGQNVTFRCDPISEHNRLYWYRQTLGQGPEFLTYFQNEAQLEKSRLLSDRFSAERPKGSFSTLEIQRTEQGDSAMYLCASSLTPTGRYGQYFGPGTRLTVT.

This clonotype was found a few times. CDR3 protein: CASSYLGTSYEQYF. The CDR3 nucleotides are TGTGCCAGCAGTTACTTAGGGACCTCCTACGAGCAGTACTTC. The V call is TRBV6-5, the J call TRBJ2-7; tentatively, D is TRBD1 or TRBD2 (5 bases each). The V gene lost 1 base and the J gene lost 0 bases, with 7 bases spanning the gap. The CDR3 covers 14 residues. Per germline, CDR1 MNHEY and CDR2 SVGAGI.

The J gene is TRBJ2-3, the V gene TRBV4-1; 7 positions agree with TRBD1. From germline, CDR1 is MGHRA and CDR2 YSYEKL. The CDR3 is 15 amino acids. Germline trimming cut 5 bases from V and 1 base from J; bases unmatched to any gene: 6. The CDR3 DNA reads as TGCGCCAGCAGCTTCCGGGACAGAGGCACAGATACGCAGTATTTT. As protein: CASSFRDRGTDTQYF.

This clonotype occurred a few times. The chain carries TRBV4-1 and TRBJ2-7, with a weak D call TRBD2 (5 bases). V was pared by 0 bases and J by 3 bases, with 9 bases between. The CDR3 extends over 14 amino acids. Germline-derived CDR1 and CDR2 are MGHRA and YSYEKL. The CDR3 sequence is CASSQEEDLYEQYF. The CDR3 DNA reads as TGCGCCAGCAGCCAAGAGGAGGATCTCTACGAGCAGTACTTC.

Many counts were recorded for this clonotype. The genes are TRBV28 and TRBJ2-1; 8 bases map to TRBD2. V was clipped by 2 bases and J by 5 bases; unmatched bases: 5. The CDR3 extends over 15 amino acids. Germline CDR1 and CDR2: MDHEN and SYDVKM. In DNA, the CDR3 is TGTGCCAGCAGTTTACGAGCGGGAGAACACAATGAGCAGTTCTTC. This gives the protein CASSLRAGEHNEQFF.

This clonotype has at least ten counts. The chain employs TRBV11-2 and TRBJ2-7, with TRBD1 matching 10 bases. CDR1 and CDR2 (germline): SGHAT, FQNNGV. The V segment lost 2 bases and the J segment 3 bases; nucleotides outside the gene matches: 4. This CDR3 contains 15 residues. This CDR3 is CASSLTTGGVYEQYF. CDR3 nucleotides: TGTGCCAGCAGCTTAACGACAGGGGGCGTCTACGAGCAGTACTTC.

This chain connects TRBV6-1 to TRBJ2-7; D gene uncertain. The CDR3 has 14 amino acids. V lost 5 bases, J lost 5 bases, and 16 bases lay in between. Looked up from germline, CDR1 is MNHNS and CDR2 is SASEGT. CDR3 residues: CASSPRSESDEQYF. CDR3 nucleotide sequence: TGTGCCAGCAGTCCAAGGTCAGAGTCGGACGAGCAGTACTTC.

Points on this clonotype: Its ends do not fully match the called genes, so a read error is possible. The CDR3 here is CASSQVGGRAPYF. CDR3 nucleotide sequence: TGTGCCAGCAGCCAAGTCGGCGGGAGGGCCCCGTATTTC. V is TRBV3-1 and J is TRBJ2-5; 9 bases are shared with TRBD2. Germline assignment: CDR1 LGHDT and CDR2 YNNKEL (reference sequence). The CDR3 loop spans 13 amino acids.

This clonotype was recorded many times. V gene TRBV2 combines with J gene TRBJ2-7, with 8 bases identical to TRBD1. V gave up 6 bases and J gave up 6 bases; unmatched junction bases: 10. The CDR3 extends over 14 amino acids. Germline lookup yields CDR1 SNHLY and CDR2 FYNNEI. The CDR3 sequence is CASRARQGWSEQYF. The CDR3 DNA is TGTGCCAGCAGGGCCAGACAGGGGTGGAGCGAGCAGTACTTC.

This clonotype was observed at least ten times. The gene calls are TRBV3-1 and TRBJ2-2, with 9 bases fitting TRBD1. Germline assignment: CDR1 LGHDT and CDR2 YNNKEL (reference sequence). J lost 7 bases, V lost 4 bases, and 10 bases had no gene match. The CDR3 totals 16 residues. The CDR3 bases are TGTGCCAGCAGCCCCGGGACAGGGTCAGTCCTCGGGGAGCTGTTTTTT. Translation: CASSPGTGSVLGELFF. Looking up the rest from reference TRBV3-1 and TRBJ2-2 gives the full variable domain: DTAVSQTPKYLVTQMGNDKSIKCEQNLGHDTMYWYKQDSKKFLKIMFSYNNKELIINETVPNRFSPKSPDKAHLNLHINSLELGDSAVYFCASSPGTGSVLGELFFGEGSRLTVL.

This clonotype was counted at least ten times. V usage is TRBV20-1 and J usage is TRBJ2-1; the D gene is possibly TRBD2 (6 bases). CDR1 is DFQATT and CDR2 is SNEGSKA in the germline V gene (reference sequence). Trimming removed 1 base at V and 9 bases at J, with 13 bases between. There are 13 residues in the CDR3. CDR3 nucleotides: TGCAGTGCTAGAGCCCAAAGGGGAGGTGAGCAGTTCTTC. Translation: CSARAQRGGEQFF.

Details on this clonotype: Since the CDR3 does not end with the conserved phenylalanine or tryptophan, this likely comes from a read error. This chain uses TRBV29-1 with TRBJ1-1; 12 bases match TRBD1. This CDR3 has 14 amino acids. The V and J ends lost 7 bases and 5 bases, in that order; junction bases with no gene match: 8. CDR1 SQVTM and CDR2 ANQGSEA come from the germline V gene. The CDR3 sequence is CSAGGQGAGTEAFL. CDR3 bases: TGCAGCGCGGGGGGACAGGGGGCTGGAACTGAAGCTTTCCTT.

This clonotype was observed many times. This rearrangement joins TRBV24-1 to TRBJ2-2; D possibly corresponds to TRBD1 (5 bases). Germline lookup yields CDR1 KGHDR and CDR2 SFDVKD. The CDR3 has 17 residues. V shed 4 bases and J shed 0 bases, with 14 bases lying between them. CDR3 residues: CATSEPRAAPNTGELFF. Here the CDR3 DNA reads TGTGCCACCAGTGAGCCCAGGGCAGCCCCGAACACCGGGGAGCTGTTTTTT.

This clonotype turned up a few times. This rearrangement joins TRBV5-6 to TRBJ2-2; TRBD1 agrees at 7 bases. Germline V gene sequence: CDR1 SGHDT, CDR2 YYEEEE. The ends lost 3 bases at V and 3 bases at J; junction bases unmatched: 8. CDR3 length: 16 residues. CDR3 sequence: CASSSSDQGDTGELFF. In DNA form, the CDR3 reads TGTGCCAGCAGCTCATCGGACCAGGGGGACACCGGGGAGCTGTTTTTT.

In this sample, this clonotype turned up many times. The V call is TRBV30, the J call TRBJ2-5; 14 bases are a match to TRBD2. CDR1 and CDR2 (germline): GTSNPN, SVGIG (reference sequence). After removal of 1 base from V and 5 bases from J, the junction contained 3 bases not matched to a gene. The CDR3 runs 15 residues. The CDR3 nucleotides are TGTGCCTGGAGTGCGACTAGCGGGAGGGCGGAGACCCAGTACTTC. Translation: CAWSATSGRAETQYF.

This clonotype showed up many times. This sequence joins TRBV5-1 and TRBJ2-2; D gene unclear. V gave up 0 bases and J gave up 2 bases, with 14 bases separating them. The CDR3 spans 17 residues. The germline CDR1 and CDR2 sequences are SGHRS and YFSETQ. The CDR3 protein is CASSLDVGNLNTGELFF. The CDR3 bases are TGCGCCAGCAGCTTGGATGTCGGAAACCTAAACACCGGGGAGCTGTTTTTT.

This clonotype was seen at least ten times. The rearrangement uses TRBV20-1 and TRBJ2-1; TRBD2 agrees at 7 bases. Trimming at V came to 2 bases and at J to 9 bases, leaving 7 bases not matched to a gene. Germline V gives CDR1 DFQATT, CDR2 SNEGSKA (reference sequence). The CDR3 is 13 residues long. Written as DNA, the CDR3 is TGCAGTGCTAGACCACCACCTAGCGGTGAGCAGTTCTTC. It translates to CSARPPPSGEQFF.

The chain has TRBV5-1 and TRBJ2-7; the match to TRBD1 covers 9 bases. Germline CDR1 SGHRS, CDR2 YFSETQ. This CDR3 spans 14 amino acids. J lost 5 bases, V lost 4 bases, and 7 bases had no gene match. This chain's CDR3 is CASSTRTGANEQYF. CDR3 DNA: TGCGCCAGCAGCACTCGGACAGGGGCTAACGAGCAGTACTTC.

This clonotype was seen ten or more times. This rearrangement joins TRBV3-1 to TRBJ2-7; 7 bases match TRBD1. CDR3 length equals 14 residues. Trimming took 4 bases from V and 1 from J; bases not matched to a gene: 4. Germline V gene sequence: CDR1 LGHDT, CDR2 YNNKEL (reference sequence). This CDR3 is CASSRQGMSYEQYF. CDR3 sequence (DNA): TGTGCCAGCAGCCGACAGGGTATGTCCTACGAGCAGTACTTC.

This clonotype was recorded at least ten times. The V call is TRBV9, the J call TRBJ2-1; D uncertain. The CDR3 has 19 residues. In germline, CDR1 is SGDLS, CDR2 YYNGEE. V was clipped by 2 bases and J by 0 bases, with 21 bases between them. The CDR3 spells CASSVALPRDISSYNEQFF. The CDR3 DNA is TGTGCCAGCAGCGTCGCCCTCCCCCGCGACATCAGCTCCTACAATGAGCAGTTCTTC.

This clonotype was counted ten times or more. This sequence joins TRBV5-1 and TRBJ2-3; TRBD2 agrees at 9 bases. The germline gives CDR1 SGHRS, CDR2 YFSETQ. This CDR3 has 18 residues. Unmatched junction bases numbered 11, after V lost 3 bases and J lost 0 bases. The DNA of the CDR3 is TGCGCCAGCAGCTATGAGGGACTAGCCGATTCTAGCACAGATACGCAGTATTTT. Its protein product is CASSYEGLADSSTDTQYF.

This clonotype was counted between two and nine times. A clone one base away is much larger, so this may be a read error. The chain is built from TRBV6-2 or TRBV6-3 and TRBJ1-4; perhaps TRBD1 as D (5 bases). The germline V and J ends were trimmed by 5 bases and 7 bases, with 8 bases remaining between them. The CDR3 runs to 12 residues. Germline V gives CDR1 MNHEY, CDR2 SVGEGT. CDR3 coding DNA: TGTGCCAGCAGTGCGGGGGGTGAAAAACTGTTTTTT. It translates to CASSAGGEKLFF.

Ten or more counts support this clonotype. This chain uses TRBV12-3 or TRBV12-4 with TRBJ1-2, with unresolved D. The CDR3 sequence is 15 residues long. Trimming stripped 6 bases from V and 4 bases from J, with 18 bases between. The CDR3 DNA sequence: TGTGCCAGCAGATCTGACCTCACATCTGGCTATGGCTACACCTTC. Translation gives CASRSDLTSGYGYTF.

There are a few counts of this clonotype. The V call is TRBV20-1, the J call TRBJ2-3; the D gene is possibly TRBD2 (6 bases). Germline loops: CDR1 DFQATT, CDR2 SNEGSKA (reference sequence). This CDR3 comprises 17 residues. The V end lost 4 bases, the J end lost 2 bases, and 22 bases lay between the germline ends. CDR3 protein: CSATPRGGGELTDTQYF. CDR3 DNA: TGCAGTGCTACCCCCCGAGGTGGCGGGGAACTCACAGATACGCAGTATTTT.

V is TRBV4-2 and J is TRBJ2-6; 7 bases are shared with TRBD2. The trim removed 1 base at V and 1 base at J, leaving 13 bases unmatched. This CDR3 contains 20 residues. CDR1 and CDR2 from the germline V gene are LGHNA and YNFKEQ. In DNA, the CDR3 is TGTGCCAGCAGCCAAGGGGTCGGGGGGATCAGAGGTTCTGGGGCCAACGTCCTGACTTTC. Its protein product is CASSQGVGGIRGSGANVLTF.

This clonotype occurred many times. The chain links TRBV7-9 to TRBJ2-7; 7 nucleotides line up with TRBD2. Per germline, CDR1 SEHNR and CDR2 FQNEAQ (reference sequence). V was pared by 5 bases and J by 6 bases, with 10 bases of the junction left unmatched. The CDR3 contains 14 residues. CDR3 residues: CASSGSAWGGEQYF. Written as DNA, the CDR3 is TGTGCCAGCAGCGGCTCCGCCTGGGGGGGCGAGCAGTACTTC.

In this sample, this clonotype turned up many times. The chain employs TRBV7-6 and TRBJ2-5, with D maybe TRBD2 (5 bases). Trimming took 1 base from V and 5 from J, leaving 14 bases between them. CDR3 length: 15 amino acids. Germline V gene sequence: CDR1 SGHVS, CDR2 FNYEAQ. The CDR3 coding sequence is TGTGCCAGCAGCTTAGGATCGCGGAGCGGTGAGACCCAGTACTTC. Its protein product is CASSLGSRSGETQYF.